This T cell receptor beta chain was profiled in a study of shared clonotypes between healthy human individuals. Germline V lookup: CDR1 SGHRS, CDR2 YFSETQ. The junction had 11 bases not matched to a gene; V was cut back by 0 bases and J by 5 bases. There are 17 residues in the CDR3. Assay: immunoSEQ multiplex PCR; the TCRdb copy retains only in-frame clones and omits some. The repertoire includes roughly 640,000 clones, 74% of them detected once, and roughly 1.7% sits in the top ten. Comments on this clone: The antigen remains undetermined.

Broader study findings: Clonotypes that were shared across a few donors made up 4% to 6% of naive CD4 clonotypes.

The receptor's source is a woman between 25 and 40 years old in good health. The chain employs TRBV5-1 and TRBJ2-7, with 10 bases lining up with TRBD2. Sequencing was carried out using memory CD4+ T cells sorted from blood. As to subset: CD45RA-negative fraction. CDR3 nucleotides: TGCGCCAGCAGCTTGGGTGCAGCGGGAGGGCCAACGGACGAGCAGTACTTC. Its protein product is CASSLGAAGGPTDEQYF.